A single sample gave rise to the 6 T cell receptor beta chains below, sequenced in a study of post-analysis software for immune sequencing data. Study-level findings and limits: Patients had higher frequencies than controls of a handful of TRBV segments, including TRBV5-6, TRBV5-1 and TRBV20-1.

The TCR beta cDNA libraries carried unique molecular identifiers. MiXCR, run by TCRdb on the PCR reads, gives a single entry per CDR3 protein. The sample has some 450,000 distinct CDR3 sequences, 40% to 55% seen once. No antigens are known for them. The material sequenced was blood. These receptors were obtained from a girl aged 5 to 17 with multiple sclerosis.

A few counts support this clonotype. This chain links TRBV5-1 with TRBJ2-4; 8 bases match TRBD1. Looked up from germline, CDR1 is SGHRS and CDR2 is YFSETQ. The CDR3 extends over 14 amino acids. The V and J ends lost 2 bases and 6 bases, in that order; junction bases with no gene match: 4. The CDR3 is CASSFLGQGNIQYF. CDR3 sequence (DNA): TGCGCCAGCAGCTTTCTAGGACAGGGAAACATTCAGTACTTC.

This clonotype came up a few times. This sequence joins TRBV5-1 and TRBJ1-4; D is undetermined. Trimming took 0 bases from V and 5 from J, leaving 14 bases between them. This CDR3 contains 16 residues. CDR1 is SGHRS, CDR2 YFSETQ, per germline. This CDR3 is CASSLAGAEQNEKLFF. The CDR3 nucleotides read TGCGCCAGCAGCTTGGCCGGAGCAGAGCAGAATGAAAAACTGTTTTTT.

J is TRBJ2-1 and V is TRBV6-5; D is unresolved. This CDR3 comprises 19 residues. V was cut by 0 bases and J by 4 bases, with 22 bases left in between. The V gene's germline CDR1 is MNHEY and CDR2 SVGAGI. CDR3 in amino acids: CASSYSKGVGPRRYNEQFF. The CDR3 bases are TGTGCCAGCAGTTACTCGAAAGGAGTCGGGCCTAGGCGATACAATGAGCAGTTCTTC.

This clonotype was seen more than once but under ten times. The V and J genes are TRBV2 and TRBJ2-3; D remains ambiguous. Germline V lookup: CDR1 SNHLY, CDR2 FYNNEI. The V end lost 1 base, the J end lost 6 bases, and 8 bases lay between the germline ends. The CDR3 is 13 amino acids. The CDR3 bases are TGTGCCAGCAGTGAAGGACGCATCGATACGCAGTATTTT. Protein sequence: CASSEGRIDTQYF.

The CDR3 reads CASSLPNQETQYF. The CDR3 DNA follows: TGTGCCAGCAGCTTACCCAACCAAGAGACCCAGTACTTC. J is TRBJ2-5 and V is TRBV13; no firm D call. Germline V gives CDR1 PRHDT, CDR2 FYEKMQ (reference sequence). The CDR3 has 13 amino acids. Trimming cost V 2 bases and J 0 bases, with 4 bases left between them.

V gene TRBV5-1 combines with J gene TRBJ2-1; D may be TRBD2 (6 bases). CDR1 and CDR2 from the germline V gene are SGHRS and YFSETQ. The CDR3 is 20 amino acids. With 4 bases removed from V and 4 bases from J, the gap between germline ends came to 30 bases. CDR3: CASSLGLRLGESGTYNEQFF. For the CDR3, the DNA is TGCGCCAGCAGCCTGGGACTCCGACTTGGGGAGTCGGGAACATACAATGAGCAGTTCTTC. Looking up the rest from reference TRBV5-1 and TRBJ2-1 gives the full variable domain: KAGVTQTPRYLIKTRGQQVTLSCSPISGHRSVSWYQQTPGQGLQFLFEYFSETQRNKGNFPGRFSGRQFSNSRSEMNVSTLELGDSALYLCASSLGLRLGESGTYNEQFFGPGTRLTVL.